This entry lists 18 T cell receptor beta chains sequenced from one sample in a study of graft-versus-host responses after intestinal transplantation. Sample time point: postoperative day 105 after intestinal transplantation (dayNNNN = postoperative day). Data came from immunoSEQ multiplex PCR; TCRdb stores just in-frame clones and leaves some out. The repertoire holds 9,500 to 12,000 clones, with approximately 89% as singletons. The sequencing used PBMCs, collected 105 days after intestinal transplantation. The receptors derive from a human patient who received an intestinal transplant, so some T cells may come from the graft donor.

The chain joins TRBV4-1 to TRBJ1-2; a weak D match, TRBD1 (5 bases). CDR1 is MGHRA and CDR2 is YSYEKL in the germline V gene. This CDR3 is built from 16 residues. V dropped 3 bases and J dropped 3 bases, with 17 bases sitting between them. CDR3 nucleotides: TGCGCCAGCAGCCAGGGGGTACAGACCCTTCACTATGGCTACACCTTC. Protein product: CASSQGVQTLHYGYTF.

This chain joins TRBV7-3 and TRBJ2-5, with D unresolved. V gave up 1 base and J gave up 3 bases, with 9 bases separating them. There are 14 residues in the CDR3. Germline CDR1 and CDR2: SGHTA and FQGTGA. CDR3 region: CASSLNHQEETQYF. The CDR3 region has the DNA TGTGCCAGCAGCTTAAATCATCAGGAAGAGACCCAGTACTTC.

The rearrangement links TRBV6-1 to TRBJ2-7, with a possible D match to TRBD1 (5 bases). Per germline, CDR1 MNHNS and CDR2 SASEGT. Trimming stripped 1 base from V and 3 bases from J, with 10 bases between. The CDR3 loop spans 14 amino acids. CDR3 DNA: TGTGCCAGCAGTGAAGTTTTCAGGGACTACGAGCAGTACTTC. Its protein product is CASSEVFRDYEQYF.

The chain joins TRBV18 to TRBJ2-2; D call uncertain. The CDR3 sequence is 17 residues long. The V gene's germline CDR1 is KGHSH and CDR2 LQKENI. V was cut by 2 bases and J by 0 bases, with 13 bases left in between. The CDR3 here is CASSPGWDSSNTGELFF. The CDR3 bases are TGTGCCAGCTCACCAGGTTGGGATTCTTCGAACACCGGGGAGCTGTTTTTT.

This rearrangement joins TRBV7-6 to TRBJ2-3, with TRBD2 matching 12 bases. In germline, CDR1 is SGHVS, CDR2 FNYEAQ. The CDR3 covers 15 residues. J was trimmed by 6 bases and V by 2 bases; bases with no gene match: 3. The CDR3 protein is CASSLLAGGPDTQYF. CDR3 coding DNA: TGTGCCAGCAGCTTACTAGCGGGAGGGCCGGATACGCAGTATTTT.

This clone was picked up a small number of times. The gene calls are TRBV19 and TRBJ1-2; D not resolved. Germline CDR1 is LNHDA and CDR2 is SQIVND (reference sequence). The CDR3 runs to 12 residues. Trimming pared 3 bases from V and 0 bases from J, leaving 2 bases between. The CDR3 is CASSITNYGYTF. The DNA for the CDR3 is TGTGCCAGTAGTATCACTAACTATGGCTACACCTTC.

The chain recombines TRBV21-1 with TRBJ2-7; the listed D gene, TRBD1, was not tested against the DNA. TRBV21-1 is classified as a pseudogene. The CDR3 is 13 amino acids. The CDR3 sequence is CASSKVRGYEQYF. The CDR3 DNA sequence: TGTGCCAGCAGCAAAGTGAGGGGGTACGAGCAGTACTTC.

The CDR3 loop reads CASSVGTDYEQYF. CDR3 DNA sequence: TGTGCCAGCAGCGTTGGGACAGACTACGAGCAGTACTTC. This chain joins TRBV5-6 and TRBJ2-7, with 7 bases identical to TRBD1. The germline CDR1 and CDR2 sequences are SGHDT and YYEEEE. This CDR3 spans 13 amino acids. After removal of 4 bases from V and 3 bases from J, the junction contained 4 bases not matched to a gene.

CDR3 nucleotides: TGCGCCAGCAGCTTCTCTTGGGGGAGCGGGACCCAGTACTTC. Protein: CASSFSWGSGTQYF. The chain links TRBV5-1 to TRBJ2-5; possibly TRBD1 or TRBD2 for D (5 bases each). Germline V gene lookup returns CDR1 SGHRS and CDR2 YFSETQ. The CDR3 totals 14 residues. Trimming took off 2 bases at V and 7 bases at J, with 15 bases between the two ends.

This chain connects TRBV7-9 to TRBJ1-1; 8 nucleotides match TRBD1. This CDR3 has 14 residues. V trimming: 6 bases; J trimming: 4 bases; junction bases outside the gene matches: 7. Germline assignment: CDR1 SEHNR and CDR2 FQNEAQ (reference sequence). DNA for the CDR3: TGTGCCAGCAGTTCCCGGACAGGGAGCACTGAAGCTTTCTTT. This codes for CASSSRTGSTEAFF.

J is TRBJ2-7 and V is TRBV5-1; 9 nucleotides match TRBD1. The CDR3 runs to 13 residues. CDR1 SGHRS and CDR2 YFSETQ come from the germline V gene. V gave up 4 bases and J gave up 6 bases; unmatched junction bases: 5. The CDR3 protein is CASSLDRGAEQYF. The CDR3 region has the DNA TGCGCCAGCAGCCTGGACAGGGGTGCCGAGCAGTACTTC.

The rearrangement links TRBV5-5 to TRBJ1-1, with a tentative D call TRBD1 (6 bases). This CDR3 is built from 13 residues. The germline V and J ends were trimmed by 6 bases and 4 bases, with 13 bases remaining between them. The germline gives CDR1 SGHKS, CDR2 YYEKEE (reference sequence). The CDR3: CASIPGGGTEAFF. The CDR3 DNA reads TGTGCCAGCATCCCGGGGGGCGGCACTGAAGCTTTCTTT. The whole variable domain, remainder taken from reference TRBV5-5 and TRBJ1-1, is DAGVTQSPTHLIKTRGQQVTLRCSPISGHKSVSWYQQVLGQGPQFIFQYYEKEERGRGNFPDRFSARQFPNYSSELNVNALLLGDSALYLCASIPGGGTEAFFGQGTRLTVV.

This chain links TRBV2 with TRBJ2-4, with 10 nucleotides matching TRBD2. Germline CDR1 reads SNHLY; CDR2 reads FYNNEI. V lost 2 bases to trimming and J lost 8 bases; unmatched junction nucleotides: 0. This CDR3 has 13 residues. CDR3 in DNA: TGTGCCAGCAGTGAACTAGCGGGAGACATTCAGTACTTC. Protein product: CASSELAGDIQYF. Together with reference TRBV2 and TRBJ2-4, the CDR3 gives the full variable domain: EPEVTQTPSHQVTQMGQEVILRCVPISNHLYFYWYRQILGQKVEFLVSFYNNEISEKSEIFDDQFSVERPDGSNFTLKIRSTKLEDSAMYFCASSELAGDIQYFGAGTRLSVL.

V is TRBV4-1 and J is TRBJ1-4; tentative D call: TRBD1 (6 bases). This CDR3 has 15 amino acids. The V gene lost 1 base and the J gene lost 8 bases, with 14 bases spanning the gap. Germline CDR1 and CDR2: MGHRA and YSYEKL. CDR3 bases: TGCGCCAGCAGCCAAGCATTCGGGGGCGCGGAAAAACTGTTTTTT. Its protein product is CASSQAFGGAEKLFF.

The CDR3 coding sequence is TGTGCCAGCAGCCGAGCGACTAGCGGGGGGTCCCAAGAGACCCAGTACTTC. Its translation is CASSRATSGGSQETQYF. The rearrangement uses TRBV11-2 and TRBJ2-5, with TRBD2 matching over 13 bases. This CDR3 is 17 amino acids long. Germline loops: CDR1 SGHAT, CDR2 FQNNGV. J gave up 1 base and V 5 bases, and 7 bases lay outside the gene matches.

This clone occurred once. V is TRBV1 and J is TRBJ2-7; the table calls TRBD2, which could not be checked here. TRBV1 counts as a pseudogene. The CDR3 totals 18 residues. CDR3 coding DNA: TGCACCAGCAGCCATTTTTACGGCGGGAGGATAAAGGGTGACGAGCAGTACTTC. It specifies CTSSHFYGGRIKGDEQYF.

Written as DNA, the CDR3 is TGTGCCAGCAGCCCCTGGGGCCGGGGAACGGCCTCTGGAAACACCATATATTTT. Its protein product is CASSPWGRGTASGNTIYF. The rearrangement links TRBV27 to TRBJ1-3, with D tentatively TRBD1 (5 bases). The germline CDR1 and CDR2 sequences are MNHEY and SMNVEV (reference sequence). The CDR3 runs 18 residues. V lost 6 bases, J lost 0 bases, and 21 bases lay in between.

This sequence joins TRBV10-1 and TRBJ2-1; the D gene could be TRBD1 or TRBD2 (6 bases each). Germline-derived CDR1 and CDR2 are WNHNN and SYGVQD (reference sequence). This CDR3 has 17 amino acids. The V gene lost 5 bases and the J gene lost 5 bases, with 22 bases spanning the gap. CDR3 sequence (DNA): TGCGCCAGCAGTAAAAAGGCCTTCGGGGGCCTTAACAATGAGCAGTTCTTC. Translated, it gives CASSKKAFGGLNNEQFF.